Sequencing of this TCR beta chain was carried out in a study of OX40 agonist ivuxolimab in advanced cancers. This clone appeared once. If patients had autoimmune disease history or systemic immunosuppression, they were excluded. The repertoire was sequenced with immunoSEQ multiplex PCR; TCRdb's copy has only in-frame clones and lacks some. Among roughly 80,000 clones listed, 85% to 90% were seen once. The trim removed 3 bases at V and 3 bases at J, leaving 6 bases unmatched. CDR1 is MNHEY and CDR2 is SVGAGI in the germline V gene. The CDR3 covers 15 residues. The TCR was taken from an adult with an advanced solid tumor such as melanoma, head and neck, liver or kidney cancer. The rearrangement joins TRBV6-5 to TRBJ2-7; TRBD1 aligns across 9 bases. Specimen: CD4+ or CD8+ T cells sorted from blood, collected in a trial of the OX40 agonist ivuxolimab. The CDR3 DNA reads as TGTGCCAGCAGTTATTCCGGGACAGGGCACTACGAGCAGTACTTC. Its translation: CASSYSGTGHYEQYF.